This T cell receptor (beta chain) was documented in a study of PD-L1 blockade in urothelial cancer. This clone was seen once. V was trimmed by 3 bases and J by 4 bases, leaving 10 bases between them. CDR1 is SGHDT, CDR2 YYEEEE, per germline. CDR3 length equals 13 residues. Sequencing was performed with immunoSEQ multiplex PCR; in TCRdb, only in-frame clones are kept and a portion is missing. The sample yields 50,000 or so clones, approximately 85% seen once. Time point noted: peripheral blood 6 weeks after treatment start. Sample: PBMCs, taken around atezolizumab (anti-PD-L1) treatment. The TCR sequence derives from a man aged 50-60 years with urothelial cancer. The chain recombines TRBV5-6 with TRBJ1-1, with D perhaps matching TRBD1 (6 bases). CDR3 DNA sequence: TGTGCCAGCAGCTGGCAGGGGCGCACTGAAGCTTTCTTT. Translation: CASSWQGRTEAFF.